This TCR beta chain came from a study of identical twins. This clonotype was recorded a few times. This CDR3 has 14 residues. CDR1 and CDR2 (germline): DFQATT, SNEGSKA (reference sequence). The trim removed 6 bases at V and 3 bases at J, leaving 5 bases unmatched. One entry per CDR3 protein, called by TCRdb with MiXCR from the 5' RACE reads. There are about 220,000 distinct CDR3 sequences in the sample; 9.4% occur only once, and about 5% lies in the top ten. The sequence derives from a woman aged 18-29 years in good health. The gene calls are TRBV20-1 and TRBJ2-7, with TRBD2 matching over 13 bases. What was sequenced was memory (CD45RO+) T cells sorted from blood. CDR3: CSATRTSGSYEQYF. CDR3 DNA: TGCAGTGCGACTCGGACTAGCGGGAGCTACGAGCAGTACTTC.